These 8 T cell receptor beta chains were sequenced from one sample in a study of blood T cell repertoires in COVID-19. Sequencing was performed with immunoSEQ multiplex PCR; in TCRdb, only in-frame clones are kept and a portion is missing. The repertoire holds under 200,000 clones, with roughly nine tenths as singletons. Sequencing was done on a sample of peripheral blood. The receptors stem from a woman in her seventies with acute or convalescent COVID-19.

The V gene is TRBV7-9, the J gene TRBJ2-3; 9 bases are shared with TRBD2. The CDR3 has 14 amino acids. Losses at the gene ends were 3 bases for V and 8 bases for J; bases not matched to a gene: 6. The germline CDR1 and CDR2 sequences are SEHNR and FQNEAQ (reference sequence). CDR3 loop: CASSFGEAGGTQYF. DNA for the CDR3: TGTGCCAGCAGCTTTGGGGAAGCGGGAGGTACGCAGTATTTT.

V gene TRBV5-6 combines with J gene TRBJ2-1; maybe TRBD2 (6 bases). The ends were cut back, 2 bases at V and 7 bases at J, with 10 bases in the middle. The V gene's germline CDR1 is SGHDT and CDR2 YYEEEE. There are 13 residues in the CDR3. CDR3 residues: CASSFGTSNEQFF. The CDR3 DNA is TGTGCCAGCAGCTTTGGGACTTCTAATGAGCAGTTCTTC.

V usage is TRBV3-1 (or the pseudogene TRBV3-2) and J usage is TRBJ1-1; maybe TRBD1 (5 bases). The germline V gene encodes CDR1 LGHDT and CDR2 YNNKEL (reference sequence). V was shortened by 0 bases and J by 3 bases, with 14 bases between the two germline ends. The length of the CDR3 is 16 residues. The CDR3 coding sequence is TGTGCCAGCAGCCAAGATCTGTCCAGGGTGGACACTGAAGCTTTCTTT. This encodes CASSQDLSRVDTEAFF.

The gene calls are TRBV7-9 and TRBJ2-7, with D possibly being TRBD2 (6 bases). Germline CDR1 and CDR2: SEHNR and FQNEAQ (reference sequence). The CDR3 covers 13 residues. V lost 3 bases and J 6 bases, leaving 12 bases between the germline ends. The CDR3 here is CASSFGTSTEQYF. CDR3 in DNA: TGTGCCAGCAGCTTCGGGACTTCTACCGAGCAGTACTTC.

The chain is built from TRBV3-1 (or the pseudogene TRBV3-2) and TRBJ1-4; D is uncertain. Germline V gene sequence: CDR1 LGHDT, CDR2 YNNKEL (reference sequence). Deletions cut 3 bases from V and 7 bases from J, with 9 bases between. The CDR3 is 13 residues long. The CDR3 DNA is TGTGCCAGCAGCCATGAGAGGGCTGAAAAACTGTTTTTT. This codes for CASSHERAEKLFF.

CDR3 DNA: TGCGCCAGCAGCCTTTCGTCAGGGGGGACCTTGGGTACTGAAGCTTTCTTT. Translation: CASSLSSGGTLGTEAFF. V gene TRBV4-1 combines with J gene TRBJ1-1; 7 bases match TRBD1. The CDR3 contains 17 residues. The germline V gene has CDR1 MGHRA and CDR2 YSYEKL. V lost 4 bases, J lost 5 bases, and 16 bases stayed unmatched.

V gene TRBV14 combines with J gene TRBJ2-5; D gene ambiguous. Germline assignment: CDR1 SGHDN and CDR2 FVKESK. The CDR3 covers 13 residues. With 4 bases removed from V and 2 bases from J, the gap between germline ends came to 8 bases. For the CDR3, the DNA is TGTGCCAGCAGCCGGTGGGCTCAAGAGACCCAGTACTTC. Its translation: CASSRWAQETQYF.

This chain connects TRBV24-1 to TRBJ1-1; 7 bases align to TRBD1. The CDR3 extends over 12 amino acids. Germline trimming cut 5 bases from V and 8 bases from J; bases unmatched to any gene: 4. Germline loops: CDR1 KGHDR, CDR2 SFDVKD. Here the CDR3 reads CATSARDSEAFF. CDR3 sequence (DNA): TGTGCCACCAGTGCCAGGGACAGCGAAGCTTTCTTT.